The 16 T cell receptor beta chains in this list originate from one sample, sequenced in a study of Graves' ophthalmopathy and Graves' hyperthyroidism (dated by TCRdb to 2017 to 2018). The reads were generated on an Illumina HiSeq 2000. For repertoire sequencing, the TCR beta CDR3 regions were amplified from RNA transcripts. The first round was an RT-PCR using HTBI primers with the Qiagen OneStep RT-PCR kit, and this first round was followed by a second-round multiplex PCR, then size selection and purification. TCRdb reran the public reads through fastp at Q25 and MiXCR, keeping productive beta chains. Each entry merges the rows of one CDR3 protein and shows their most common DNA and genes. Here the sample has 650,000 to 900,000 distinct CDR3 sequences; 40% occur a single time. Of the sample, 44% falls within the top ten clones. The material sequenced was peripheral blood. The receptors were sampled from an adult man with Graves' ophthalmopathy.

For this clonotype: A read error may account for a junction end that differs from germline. CDR3 residues: CASSLDPYYGYAF. The DNA for the CDR3 is TGTGCCAGCAGCTTAGACCCCTACTATGGCTACGCCTTC. The rearrangement links TRBV7-9 to TRBJ1-2; D gene uncertain. CDR1 and CDR2 (germline): SEHNR, FQNEAQ (reference sequence). The CDR3 is 13 residues long.

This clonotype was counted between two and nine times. CDR3 region: CSARPGTGGKETQYF. The CDR3 DNA sequence: TGCAGTGCTAGACCCGGGACAGGGGGGAAAGAGACCCAGTACTTC. The chain combines TRBV20-1 with TRBJ2-5; TRBD1 agrees at 11 bases. The CDR3 is made up of 15 amino acids. The germline gives CDR1 DFQATT, CDR2 SNEGSKA (reference sequence). Trimming took 2 bases from V and 3 from J; bases not matched to a gene: 5.

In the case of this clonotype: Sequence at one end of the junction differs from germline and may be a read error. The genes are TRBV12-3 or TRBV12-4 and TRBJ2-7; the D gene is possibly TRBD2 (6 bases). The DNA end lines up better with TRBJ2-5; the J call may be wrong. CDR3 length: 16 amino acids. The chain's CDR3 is CACSRGAGLAEETQYF. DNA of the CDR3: TGTGCCTGCAGTCGGGGAGCGGGTCTGGCCGAAGAGACCCAGTACTTC.

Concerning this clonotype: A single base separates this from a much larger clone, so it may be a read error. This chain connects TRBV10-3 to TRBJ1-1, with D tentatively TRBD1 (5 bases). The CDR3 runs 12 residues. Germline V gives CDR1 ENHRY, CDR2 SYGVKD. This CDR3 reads CASSYSPGMTFF. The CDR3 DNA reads TGTGCCAGCAGTTACTCCCCAGGGATGACTTTCTTT.

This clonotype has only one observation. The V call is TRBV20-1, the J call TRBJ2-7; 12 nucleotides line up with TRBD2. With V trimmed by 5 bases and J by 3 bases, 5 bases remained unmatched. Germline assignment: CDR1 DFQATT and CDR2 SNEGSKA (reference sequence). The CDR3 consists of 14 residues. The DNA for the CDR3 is TGCAGTGCTTCAGAGGGACTAGCGGGCTACGAGCAGTACTTC. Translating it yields CSASEGLAGYEQYF.

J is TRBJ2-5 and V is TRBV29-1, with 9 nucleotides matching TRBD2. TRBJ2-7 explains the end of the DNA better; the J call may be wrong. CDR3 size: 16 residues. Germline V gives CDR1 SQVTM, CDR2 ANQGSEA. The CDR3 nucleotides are TGCAGCGTTGGACCCTTGCGGGAGGGGCGAACCTACGAGCAGTACTTC. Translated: CSVGPLREGRTYEQYF.

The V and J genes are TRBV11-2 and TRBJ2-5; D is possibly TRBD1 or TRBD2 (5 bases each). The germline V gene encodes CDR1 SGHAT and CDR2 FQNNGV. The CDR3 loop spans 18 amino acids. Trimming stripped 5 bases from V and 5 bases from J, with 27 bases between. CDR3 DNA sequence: TGTGCCAGCAGCCAGGTACGGGACGGAAAGATAAAAGGGGAGACCCAGTACTTC. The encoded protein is CASSQVRDGKIKGETQYF.

The DNA of the CDR3 is TGTGCCAGCAGAATCGACGCTGACTCTGGAAACACCATATATTTT. This translates into CASRIDADSGNTIYF. This chain uses TRBV12-3 or TRBV12-4 with TRBJ1-3, with D unresolved. With 6 bases removed from V and 0 bases from J, the gap between germline ends came to 12 bases. The CDR3 extends over 15 amino acids.

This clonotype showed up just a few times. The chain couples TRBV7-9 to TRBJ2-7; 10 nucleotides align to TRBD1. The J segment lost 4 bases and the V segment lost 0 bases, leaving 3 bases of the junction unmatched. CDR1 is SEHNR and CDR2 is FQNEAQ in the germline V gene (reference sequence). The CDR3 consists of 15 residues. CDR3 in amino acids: CASSLAGTGDYEQYF. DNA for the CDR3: TGTGCCAGCAGCTTAGCCGGGACAGGGGATTACGAGCAGTACTTC.

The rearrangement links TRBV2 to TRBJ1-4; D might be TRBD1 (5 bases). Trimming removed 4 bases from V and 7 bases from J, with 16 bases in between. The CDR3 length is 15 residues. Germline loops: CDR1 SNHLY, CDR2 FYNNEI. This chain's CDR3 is CASSGPQGLAEKLFF. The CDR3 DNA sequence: TGTGCCAGCAGTGGACCCCAGGGCTTAGCTGAAAAACTGTTTTTT.

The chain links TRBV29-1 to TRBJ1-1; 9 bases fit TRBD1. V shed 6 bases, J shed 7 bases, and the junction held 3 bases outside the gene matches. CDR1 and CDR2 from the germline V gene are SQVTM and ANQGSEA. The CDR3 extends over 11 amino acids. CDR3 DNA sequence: TGCAGCGTGAGGGGACAGGGTGAAGCTTTCTTT. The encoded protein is CSVRGQGEAFF.

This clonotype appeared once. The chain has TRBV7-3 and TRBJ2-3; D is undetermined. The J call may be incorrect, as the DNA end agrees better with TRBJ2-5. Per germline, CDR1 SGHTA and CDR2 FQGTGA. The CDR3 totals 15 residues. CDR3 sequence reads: CASSTDPGDSETQYF. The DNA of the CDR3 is TGTGCCAGCAGCACCGACCCGGGTGACTCGGAGACCCAGTACTTC.

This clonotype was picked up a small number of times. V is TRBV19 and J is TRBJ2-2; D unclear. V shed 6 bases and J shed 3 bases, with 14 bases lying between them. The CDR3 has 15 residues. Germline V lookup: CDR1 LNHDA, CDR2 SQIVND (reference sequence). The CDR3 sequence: CASSRRGSYTGELFF. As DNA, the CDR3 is TGTGCCAGTAGCCGCCGTGGGTCCTACACCGGGGAGCTGTTTTTT.

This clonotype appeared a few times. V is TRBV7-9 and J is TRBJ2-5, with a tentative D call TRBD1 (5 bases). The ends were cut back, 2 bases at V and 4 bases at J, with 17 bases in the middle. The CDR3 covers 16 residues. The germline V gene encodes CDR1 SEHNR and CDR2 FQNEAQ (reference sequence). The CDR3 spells CASSLPLLGPGETQYF. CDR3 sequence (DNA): TGTGCCAGCAGCTTACCGCTACTGGGGCCTGGAGAGACCCAGTACTTC.

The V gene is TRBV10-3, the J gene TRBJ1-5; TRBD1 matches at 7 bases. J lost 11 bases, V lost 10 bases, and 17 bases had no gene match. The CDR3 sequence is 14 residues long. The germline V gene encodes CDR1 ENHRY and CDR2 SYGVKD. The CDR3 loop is CASSPDRAVETQHF. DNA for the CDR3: TGTGCCAGCAGCCCAGACAGGGCGGTGGAGACCCAGCATTTT.

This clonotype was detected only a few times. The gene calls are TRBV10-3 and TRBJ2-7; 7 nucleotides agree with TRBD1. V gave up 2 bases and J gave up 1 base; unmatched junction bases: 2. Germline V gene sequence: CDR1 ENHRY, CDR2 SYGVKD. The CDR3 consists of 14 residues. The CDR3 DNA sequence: TGTGCCATCAGTGAGGGACAGGAATCCTACGAGCAGTACTTC. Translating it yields CAISEGQESYEQYF.